This TCR beta chain was found in a study of T cells in Graves' hyperthyroidism and ophthalmopathy. Template material for amplifying TCR beta CDR3 regions consisted of RNA transcripts. During a first-round RT-PCR of the TCR CDR3, the HTBI primer set was used. Via MiXCR, TCRdb re-called the multiplex PCR reads, giving one row per CDR3 protein. The sample yields approximately 430,000 distinct CDR3 sequences, approximately 15% seen once. Reasons for excluding patients were uncontrolled infection, other autoimmune disease, pregnancy or lactation. Used for diagnoses were clinical symptoms, serum thyroxine and TRAb, thyroid ultrasound and orbital computed tomography. This sample holds PBMCs from approximately 9 ml fresh peripheral blood. Study-level results: Most clonotypes expanded in the thyroid (above 0.001) were also present in blood.

Details on this clonotype: Its antigen is unknown.

This receptor was taken from a woman younger than 35 with Graves' hyperthyroidism. Sequenced sample: blood.

The chain's CDR3 is CSASASGKPYEQYF. The CDR3 DNA follows: TGCAGTGCTAGCGCTAGCGGGAAGCCCTACGAGCAGTACTTC. V usage is TRBV20-1 and J usage is TRBJ2-7; TRBD2 aligns across 9 bases. The V gene's germline CDR1 is DFQATT and CDR2 SNEGSKA (reference sequence). The CDR3 consists of 14 residues. After removal of 3 bases from V and 2 bases from J, the junction contained 5 bases not matched to a gene.